This T cell receptor beta chain came from a study of blood T cell repertoires in COVID-19. Clones were sequenced by immunoSEQ multiplex PCR, and TCRdb holds only the in-frame ones, with some missing. This table has 300,000 to 400,000 clones, roughly 90% appearing once. CDR1 and CDR2 from the germline V gene are KGHSH and LQKENI. The CDR3 is 13 amino acids. V dropped 5 bases and J dropped 0 bases, with 4 bases sitting between them. The chain is built from TRBV18 and TRBJ2-2; unclear D gene. This clonotype originated in a woman in her 30s with COVID-19, enrolled during active disease. The sequenced sample consisted of peripheral blood. Here the CDR3 DNA reads TGTGCCAGCTCAGCGTCGAACACCGGGGAGCTGTTTTTT. This sequence encodes CASSASNTGELFF.